This TCR beta chain was sequenced in a study of T cell repertoires in cytomegalovirus infection. One entry per CDR3 protein results from TCRdb running MiXCR on the reads. The sample includes about 770,000 distinct CDR3 sequences, about 28% seen only once; the top ten take roughly 14%. The V and J ends lost 5 bases and 5 bases, in that order; junction bases with no gene match: 10. Germline V gives CDR1 SGDLS, CDR2 YYNGEE. CDR3 length: 16 residues. Comment on this clonotype: The antigen is unknown.

The chain has TRBV9 and TRBJ2-5; TRBD2 matches at 12 bases. The sequence was collected from a human donor in good health (CMV status not recorded). Some clones in this sample may be carry-over from other donors' samples. The sample here was cultured CD8+ T cells from PBMCs, taken from culture after CMV antigen stimulation. The CDR3 nucleotides read TGTGCCAGCAGGGGGGCTAGCGGGGGGGCCGGGGAGACCCAGTACTTC. Encoded protein: CASRGASGGAGETQYF.